This is a list of T cell receptor beta chains from one sample in a study of shared clonotypes between healthy human individuals. TCRdb's copy holds only in-frame clones and misses some; the assay was immunoSEQ multiplex PCR. The sample holds under 2.5 million clones, around 92% seen once. Sequenced sample: naive CD4+ T cells from PBMCs. The receptors derive from a man between 18 and 29 years old in good health. Some clones in this sample may be carry-over from other donors' samples. CDR3s include the opening cysteine and the closing phenylalanine or tryptophan. The D gene is left open where the match is weak. Only part of the rows carry a size: once, few, many, or a class if the clone is expanded.

j_gene: TRBJ1-5
v_gene: TRBV15
d_gene: .
abundance: .
CDR3aa: CATSAGTIQNQPQHF
CDR3nt: TGTGCCACCAGCGCGGGGACCATTCAGAATCAGCCCCAGCATTTT

j_gene: TRBJ2-1
v_gene: TRBV6-5
d_gene: TRBD2
abundance: once
CDR3aa: CASSFTGTRDNEQFF
CDR3nt: TGTGCCAGCAGCTTTACCGGGACTAGGGATAATGAGCAGTTCTTC

j_gene: TRBJ2-7
v_gene: TRBV28
d_gene: TRBD1
abundance: .
CDR3aa: CASSGGDRGTYEQYF
CDR3nt: TGTGCCAGCAGTGGGGGGGACAGGGGGACCTACGAGCAGTACTTC

j_gene: TRBJ1-1
v_gene: TRBV15
d_gene: .
abundance: .
CDR3aa: CATSRGSGHAEAFF
CDR3nt: TGTGCCACCAGCAGAGGAAGTGGGCACGCTGAAGCTTTCTTT

j_gene: TRBJ2-2
v_gene: TRBV6-1
d_gene: .
abundance: .
CDR3aa: CASGALNTGELFF
CDR3nt: TGTGCCAGCGGGGCTCTGAACACCGGGGAGCTGTTTTTT

j_gene: TRBJ2-7
v_gene: TRBV5-1
d_gene: .
abundance: .
CDR3aa: CASSPLGRSYEQYF
CDR3nt: TGCGCCAGCAGCCCGCTTGGGCGCTCCTACGAGCAGTACTTC

j_gene: TRBJ2-2
v_gene: TRBV5-1
d_gene: .
abundance: .
CDR3aa: CASSLDFTGELFF
CDR3nt: TGCGCCAGCAGCTTGGACTTCACCGGGGAGCTGTTTTTT

j_gene: TRBJ2-7
v_gene: TRBV5-6
d_gene: .
abundance: .
CDR3aa: CASSFGSYEQYF
CDR3nt: TGTGCCAGCAGCTTCGGGTCCTACGAGCAGTACTTC

j_gene: TRBJ1-1
v_gene: TRBV19
d_gene: TRBD1
abundance: .
CDR3aa: CASQNRGPGAFF
CDR3nt: TGTGCCAGCCAAAACAGGGGCCCTGGGGCTTTCTTT

j_gene: TRBJ2-1
v_gene: TRBV10-3
d_gene: TRBD2
abundance: .
CDR3aa: CASRLAGGPRNEQFF
CDR3nt: TGTGCCTCTCGACTAGCGGGAGGGCCAAGAAATGAGCAGTTCTTC

j_gene: TRBJ2-3
v_gene: TRBV25-1
d_gene: TRBD1
abundance: .
CDR3aa: CASSPQGNTQYF
CDR3nt: TGTGCCAGCAGCCCACAGGGGAATACGCAGTATTTT

j_gene: TRBJ2-7
v_gene: TRBV5-1
d_gene: TRBD2
abundance: .
CDR3aa: CASSSSAAGGSYEQYF
CDR3nt: TGCGCCAGCAGCTCAAGTGCGGCGGGGGGTTCCTACGAGCAGTACTTC

j_gene: TRBJ2-6
v_gene: TRBV28
d_gene: .
abundance: .
CDR3aa: CASSSTSGAPGANVLTF
CDR3nt: TGTGCCAGCAGCTCAACGTCGGGGGCGCCTGGGGCCAACGTCCTGACTTTC

j_gene: TRBJ1-2
v_gene: TRBV28
d_gene: .
abundance: .
CDR3aa: CASRLGQIYGYTF
CDR3nt: TGTGCCAGCAGGCTAGGACAGATCTATGGCTACACCTTC

j_gene: TRBJ2-1
v_gene: TRBV7-8
d_gene: TRBD1
abundance: .
CDR3aa: CASSLGDRGNNEQFF
CDR3nt: TGTGCCAGCAGCCTCGGGGACAGGGGCAACAATGAGCAGTTCTTC

j_gene: TRBJ2-7
v_gene: TRBV7-9
d_gene: .
abundance: .
CDR3aa: CASSLGRDLVEQYF
CDR3nt: TGTGCCAGCAGCTTAGGGAGGGACCTGGTGGAGCAGTACTTC

j_gene: TRBJ2-1
v_gene: TRBV19
d_gene: .
abundance: .
CDR3aa: CASKQLTGSYNEQFF
CDR3nt: TGTGCCAGTAAACAATTAACGGGTTCCTACAATGAGCAGTTCTTC

j_gene: TRBJ1-1
v_gene: TRBV25-1
d_gene: .
abundance: once
CDR3aa: CASSELHMVGSTEAFF
CDR3nt: TGTGCCAGCAGTGAATTGCATATGGTTGGCTCCACTGAAGCTTTCTTT

j_gene: TRBJ2-5
v_gene: TRBV5-1
d_gene: TRBD1
abundance: .
CDR3aa: CASSLQGGQETQYF
CDR3nt: TGCGCCAGCAGTCTACAGGGGGGCCAAGAGACCCAGTACTTC

j_gene: TRBJ2-2
v_gene: TRBV18
d_gene: .
abundance: .
CDR3aa: CASSPGQLGNTGELFF
CDR3nt: TGTGCCAGCTCACCCGGACAGCTCGGAAACACCGGGGAGCTGTTTTTT